The clone carrying this TCR beta chain came up a few times. The data belong to a study of T cell repertoires in cytomegalovirus infection. One entry per CDR3 protein, called by TCRdb with MiXCR from the reads. The sample has about 310,000 distinct CDR3 sequences; roughly 17% are singletons. The CDR3 length is 15 residues. Per germline, CDR1 SGHNT and CDR2 YYREEE (reference sequence). Trimming stripped 6 bases from V and 0 bases from J, with 13 bases between. The chain has TRBV5-4 and TRBJ2-1, with no clear D. This clonotype originated in a human donor in good health (CMV status not recorded). Some clones in this sample may be carry-over from other donors' samples. Sequenced material: PBMCs. This CDR3 is CASTDRPSSYNEQFF. CDR3 in DNA: TGTGCCAGCACCGACCGACCAAGCTCCTACAATGAGCAGTTCTTC.